One and the same sample provided the 3 T cell receptor beta chains below, sequenced in a study of identical twins. TCRdb ran MiXCR on the 5' RACE reads and lists one entry per CDR3 protein. The table lists about 530,000 distinct CDR3 sequences, more than 20% of them singletons. The sample also formed part of further work on yellow fever vaccine responses in identical twins.

Material for sequencing was CD4+ T cells sorted from blood. These receptors came from a young woman in good health.

The chain recombines TRBV6-5 with TRBJ1-3, with D unresolved. V was clipped by 4 bases and J by 3 bases, with 7 bases between them. The germline CDR1 and CDR2 sequences are MNHEY and SVGAGI. The CDR3 is 13 amino acids. The CDR3 sequence: CASSSGVGNTIYF. For the CDR3, the DNA is TGTGCCAGCAGTTCTGGGGTTGGAAACACCATATATTTT.

This chain connects TRBV28 to TRBJ1-2; TRBD1 aligns across 8 bases. The germline V gene has CDR1 MDHEN and CDR2 SYDVKM. V shed 2 bases, J shed 1 base, and the junction held 9 bases outside the gene matches. CDR3 size: 17 residues. CDR3 sequence reads: CASSLQPGTGDNYGYTF. The CDR3 DNA reads TGTGCCAGCAGTTTACAACCCGGGACAGGAGATAACTATGGCTACACCTTC.

This clonotype was picked up a small number of times. The gene calls are TRBV12-3 or TRBV12-4 and TRBJ2-2, with 7 bases matching TRBD2. CDR3 length: 15 amino acids. V lost 6 bases and J lost 1; bases outside the gene matches: 5. The CDR3 spells CASRTGLKNTGELFF. As DNA, the CDR3 is TGTGCCAGCAGAACGGGACTAAAGAACACCGGGGAGCTGTTTTTT.